This TCR beta chain was recorded in a study of blood T cell repertoires in COVID-19. Using immunoSEQ multiplex PCR, the repertoire was profiled, and TCRdb retains in-frame clones only, with some absent. The data show over 150,000 clones, 84% seen once. The ends lost 6 bases at V and 5 bases at J; junction bases unmatched: 3. Germline CDR1 and CDR2: MNHNY and SVGAGI (reference sequence). This CDR3 region has 14 residues. The sample taken for sequencing was peripheral blood. The chain couples TRBV6-6 to TRBJ2-7; 14 bases fit TRBD2. This TCR was recovered from a man aged 18 to 29 with active or convalescent COVID-19. The CDR3 DNA reads as TGTGCCAGCAGCCGGGGACTAGCGGGGGACGAGCAGTACTTC. This translates into CASSRGLAGDEQYF.